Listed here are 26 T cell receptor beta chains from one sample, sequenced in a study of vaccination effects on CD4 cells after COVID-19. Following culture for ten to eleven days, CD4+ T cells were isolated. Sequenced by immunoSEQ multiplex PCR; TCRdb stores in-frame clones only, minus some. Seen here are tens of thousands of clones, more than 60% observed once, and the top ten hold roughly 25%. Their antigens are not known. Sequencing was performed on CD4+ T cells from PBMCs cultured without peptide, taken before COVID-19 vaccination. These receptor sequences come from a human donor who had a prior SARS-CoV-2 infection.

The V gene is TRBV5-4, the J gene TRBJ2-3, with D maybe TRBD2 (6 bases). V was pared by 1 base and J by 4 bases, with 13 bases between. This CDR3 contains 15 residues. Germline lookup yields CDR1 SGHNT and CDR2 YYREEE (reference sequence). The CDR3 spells CASSLTGVRADTQYF. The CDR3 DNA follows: TGTGCCAGCAGCTTGACGGGAGTGAGGGCAGATACGCAGTATTTT.

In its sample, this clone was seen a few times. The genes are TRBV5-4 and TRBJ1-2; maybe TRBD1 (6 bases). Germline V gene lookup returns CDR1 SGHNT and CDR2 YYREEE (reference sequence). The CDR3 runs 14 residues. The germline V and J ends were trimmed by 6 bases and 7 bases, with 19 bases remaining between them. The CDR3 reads CASTQGQGFSGYTF. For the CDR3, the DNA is TGTGCCAGCACCCAGGGGCAGGGGTTTTCTGGCTACACCTTC.

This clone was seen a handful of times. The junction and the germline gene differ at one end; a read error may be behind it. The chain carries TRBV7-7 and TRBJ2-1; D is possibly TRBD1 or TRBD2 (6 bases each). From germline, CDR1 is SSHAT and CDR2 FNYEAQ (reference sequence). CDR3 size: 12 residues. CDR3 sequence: CASSSSGAEQFF. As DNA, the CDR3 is TGTGCTAGCAGCTCATCGGGGGCGGAGCAGTTCTTC.

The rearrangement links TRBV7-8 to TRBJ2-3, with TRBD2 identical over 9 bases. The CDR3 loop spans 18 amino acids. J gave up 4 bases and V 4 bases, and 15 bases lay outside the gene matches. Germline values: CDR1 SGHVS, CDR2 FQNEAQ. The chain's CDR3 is CASSSPPGASGNPDTQYF. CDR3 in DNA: TGTGCCAGCAGCTCTCCCCCTGGGGCTAGCGGGAACCCAGATACGCAGTATTTT. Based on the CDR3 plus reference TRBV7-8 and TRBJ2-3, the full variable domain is GAGVSQSPRYKVAKRGQDVALRCDPISGHVSLFWYQQALGQGPEFLTYFQNEAQLDKSGLPSDRFFAERPEGSVSTLKIQRTQQEDSAVYLCASSSPPGASGNPDTQYFGPGTRLTVL.

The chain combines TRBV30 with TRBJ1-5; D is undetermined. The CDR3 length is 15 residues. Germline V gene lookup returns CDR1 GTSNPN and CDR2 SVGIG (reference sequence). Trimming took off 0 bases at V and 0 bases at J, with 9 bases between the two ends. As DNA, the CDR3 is TGTGCCTGGAGTGTACGAGGATATAGCAATCAGCCCCAGCATTTT. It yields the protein CAWSVRGYSNQPQHF. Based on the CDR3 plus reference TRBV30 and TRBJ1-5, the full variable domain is SQTIHQWPATLVQPVGSPLSLECTVEGTSNPNLYWYRQAAGRGLQLLFYSVGIGQISSEVPQNLSASRPQDRQFILSSKKLLLSDSGFYLCAWSVRGYSNQPQHFGDGTRLSIL.

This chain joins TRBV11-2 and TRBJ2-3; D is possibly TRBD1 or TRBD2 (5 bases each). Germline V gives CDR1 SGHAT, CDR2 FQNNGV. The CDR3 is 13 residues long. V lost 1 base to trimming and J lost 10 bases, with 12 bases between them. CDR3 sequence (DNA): TGTGCCAGCAGCTTAGTTAGGGGAGAGGCGCAGTATTTT. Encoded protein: CASSLVRGEAQYF.

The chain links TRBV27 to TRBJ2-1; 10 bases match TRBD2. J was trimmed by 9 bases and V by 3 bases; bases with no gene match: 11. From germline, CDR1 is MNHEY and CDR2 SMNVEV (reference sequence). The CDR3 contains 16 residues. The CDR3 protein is CASSFTSSGRAREQFF. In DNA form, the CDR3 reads TGTGCCAGCAGTTTCACATCCAGCGGGAGGGCCCGTGAGCAGTTCTTC.

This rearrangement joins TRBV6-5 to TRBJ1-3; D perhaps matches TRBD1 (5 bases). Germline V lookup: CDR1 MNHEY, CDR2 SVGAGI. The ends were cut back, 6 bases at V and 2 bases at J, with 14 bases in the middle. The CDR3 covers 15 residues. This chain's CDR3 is CASSGIVGAGNTIYF. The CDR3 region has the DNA TGTGCCAGCAGCGGGATAGTAGGGGCTGGAAACACCATATATTTT.

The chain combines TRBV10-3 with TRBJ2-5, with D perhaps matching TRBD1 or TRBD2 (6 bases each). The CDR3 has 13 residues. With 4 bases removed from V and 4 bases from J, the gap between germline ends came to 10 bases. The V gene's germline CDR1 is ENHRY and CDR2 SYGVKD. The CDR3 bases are TGTGCCATCAGTGTGGGGGGCCCAGAGACCCAGTACTTC. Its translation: CAISVGGPETQYF.

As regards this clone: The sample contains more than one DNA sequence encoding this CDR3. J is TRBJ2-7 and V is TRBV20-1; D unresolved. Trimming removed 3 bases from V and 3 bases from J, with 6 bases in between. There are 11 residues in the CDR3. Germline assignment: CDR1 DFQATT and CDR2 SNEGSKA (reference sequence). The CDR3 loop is CSASRSYEQYF. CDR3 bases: TGCAGTGCTAGCAGGAGCTACGAGCAGTACTTC.

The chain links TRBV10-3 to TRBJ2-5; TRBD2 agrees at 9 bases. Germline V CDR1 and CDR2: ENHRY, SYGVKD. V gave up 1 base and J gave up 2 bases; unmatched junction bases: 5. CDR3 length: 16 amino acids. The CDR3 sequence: CAISEFKLAGQETQYF. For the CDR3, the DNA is TGTGCCATCAGTGAGTTCAAGCTAGCGGGACAAGAGACCCAGTACTTC.

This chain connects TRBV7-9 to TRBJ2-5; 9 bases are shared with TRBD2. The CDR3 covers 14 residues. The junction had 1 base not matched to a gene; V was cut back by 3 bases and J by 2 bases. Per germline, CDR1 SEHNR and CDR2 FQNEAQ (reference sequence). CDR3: CASSFLAGQETQYF. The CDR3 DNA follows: TGTGCCAGCAGCTTTCTAGCGGGGCAAGAGACCCAGTACTTC.

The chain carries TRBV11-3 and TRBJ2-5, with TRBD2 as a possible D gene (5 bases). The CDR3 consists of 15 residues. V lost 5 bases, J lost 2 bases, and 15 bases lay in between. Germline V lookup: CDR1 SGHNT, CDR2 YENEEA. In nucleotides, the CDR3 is TGTGCCAGCAGCGAGATGGGAGCGCCTCAAGAGACCCAGTACTTC. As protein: CASSEMGAPQETQYF.

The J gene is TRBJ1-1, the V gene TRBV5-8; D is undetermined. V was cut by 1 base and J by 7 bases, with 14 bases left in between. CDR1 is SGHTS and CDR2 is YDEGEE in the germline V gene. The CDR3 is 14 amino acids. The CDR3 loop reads CASSLIASLGEAFF. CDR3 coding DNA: TGTGCCAGCAGCTTGATCGCCTCCCTCGGTGAAGCTTTCTTT.

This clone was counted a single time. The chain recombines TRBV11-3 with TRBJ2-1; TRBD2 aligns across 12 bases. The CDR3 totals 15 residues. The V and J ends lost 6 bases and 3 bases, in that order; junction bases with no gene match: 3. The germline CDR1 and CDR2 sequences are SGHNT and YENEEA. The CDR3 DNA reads TGTGCCAGCAGAAAACTAGCGGGAGGCTACAATGAGCAGTTCTTC. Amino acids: CASRKLAGGYNEQFF.

The CDR3 is CATRRDYNEQFF. The CDR3 DNA follows: TGTGCCACGAGGCGGGATTACAATGAGCAGTTCTTC. The rearrangement joins TRBV12-3 or TRBV12-4 to TRBJ2-1; D may be TRBD2 (6 bases). V lost 10 bases, J lost 4 bases, and 11 bases lay in between. The CDR3 is 12 residues long.

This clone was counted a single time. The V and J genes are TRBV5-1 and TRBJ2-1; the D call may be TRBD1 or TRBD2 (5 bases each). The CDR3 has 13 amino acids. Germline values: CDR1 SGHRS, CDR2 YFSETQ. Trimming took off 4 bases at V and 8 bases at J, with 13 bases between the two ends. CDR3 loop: CASSRILGDEQFF. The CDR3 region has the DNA TGCGCCAGCAGCCGGATCCTGGGGGATGAGCAGTTCTTC.

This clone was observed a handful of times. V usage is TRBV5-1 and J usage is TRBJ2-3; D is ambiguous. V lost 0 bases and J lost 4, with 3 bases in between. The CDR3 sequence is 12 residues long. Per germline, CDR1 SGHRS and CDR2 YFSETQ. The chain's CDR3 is CASSLDPDTQYF. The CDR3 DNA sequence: TGCGCCAGCAGCTTGGATCCAGATACGCAGTATTTT.

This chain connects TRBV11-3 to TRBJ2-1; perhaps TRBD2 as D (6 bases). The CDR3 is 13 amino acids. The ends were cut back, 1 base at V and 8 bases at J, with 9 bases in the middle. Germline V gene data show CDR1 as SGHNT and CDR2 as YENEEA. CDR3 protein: CASSLALAHEQFF. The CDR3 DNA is TGTGCCAGCAGCTTAGCACTAGCACATGAGCAGTTCTTC.

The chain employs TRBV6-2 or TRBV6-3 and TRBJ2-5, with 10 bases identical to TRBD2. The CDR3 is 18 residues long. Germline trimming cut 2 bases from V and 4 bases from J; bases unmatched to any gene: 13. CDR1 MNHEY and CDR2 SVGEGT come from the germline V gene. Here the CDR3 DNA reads TGTGCCAGCAGTTACACCCTCGTGGCTAGCGGGAGTAGAGAGACCCAGTACTTC. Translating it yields CASSYTLVASGSRETQYF.

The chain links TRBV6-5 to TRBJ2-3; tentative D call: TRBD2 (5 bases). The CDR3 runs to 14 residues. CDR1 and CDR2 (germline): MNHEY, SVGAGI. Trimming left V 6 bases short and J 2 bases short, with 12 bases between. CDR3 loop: CASRATTYTDTQYF. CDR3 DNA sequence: TGTGCCAGCAGGGCGACTACCTACACAGATACGCAGTATTTT.

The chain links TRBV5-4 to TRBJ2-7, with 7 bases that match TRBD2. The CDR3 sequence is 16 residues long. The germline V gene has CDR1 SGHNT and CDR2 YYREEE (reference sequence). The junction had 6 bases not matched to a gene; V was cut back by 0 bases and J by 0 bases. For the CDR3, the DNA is TGTGCCAGCAGCTTGGAACTAGCGACCAGCTCCTACGAGCAGTACTTC. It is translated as CASSLELATSSYEQYF.

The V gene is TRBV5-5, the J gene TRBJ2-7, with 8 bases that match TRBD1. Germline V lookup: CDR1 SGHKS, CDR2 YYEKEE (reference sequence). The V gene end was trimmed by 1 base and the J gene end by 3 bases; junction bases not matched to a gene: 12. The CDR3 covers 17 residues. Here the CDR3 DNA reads TGTGCCAGCAGCTTGTCGCTCCCCGACAGGGGCTACTACGAGCAGTACTTC. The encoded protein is CASSLSLPDRGYYEQYF. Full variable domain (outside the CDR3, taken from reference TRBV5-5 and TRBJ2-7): DAGVTQSPTHLIKTRGQQVTLRCSPISGHKSVSWYQQVLGQGPQFIFQYYEKEERGRGNFPDRFSARQFPNYSSELNVNALLLGDSALYLCASSLSLPDRGYYEQYFGPGTRLTVT.

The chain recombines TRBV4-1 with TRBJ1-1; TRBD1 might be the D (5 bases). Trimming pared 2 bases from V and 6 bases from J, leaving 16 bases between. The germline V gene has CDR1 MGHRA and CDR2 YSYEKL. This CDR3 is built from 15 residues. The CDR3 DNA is TGCGCCAGCAGCCAATCCGGCAGGGTAAGTGCTGAAGCTTTCTTT. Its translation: CASSQSGRVSAEAFF.

CDR3 loop: CASRGGVGSDEKLFF. CDR3 in DNA: TGTGCCAGCAGAGGGGGGGTTGGGTCTGATGAAAAACTGTTTTTT. The gene calls are TRBV7-2 and TRBJ1-4; a weak D match, TRBD1 (6 bases). This CDR3 region has 15 residues. The ends were cut back, 6 bases at V and 6 bases at J, with 17 bases in the middle. The V gene's germline CDR1 is SGHTA and CDR2 FQGNSA.

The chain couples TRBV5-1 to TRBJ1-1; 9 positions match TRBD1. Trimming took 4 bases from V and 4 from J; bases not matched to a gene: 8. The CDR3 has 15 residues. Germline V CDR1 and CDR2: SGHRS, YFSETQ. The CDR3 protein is CASSPRTGEGTEAFF. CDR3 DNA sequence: TGCGCCAGCAGCCCGAGGACAGGGGAAGGCACTGAAGCTTTCTTT.